The T cell receptor beta chain under discussion was sequenced for a study of T cell repertoires in cytomegalovirus infection (dated by TCRdb to the late 2010s). Study-level background: Because public TCR beta signatures pointed to carriage of CMV infection together with the matching HLA type, the HLA type of each donor mattered for the analysis.

Sequencing took place on an Illumina HiSeq 1500. Using fastp trimming at Q25 and MiXCR clonotype assembly, TCRdb reanalyzed the public sequencing data and kept in-frame beta chains. Each record represents a unique CDR3 protein, reported with the most common genes and DNA among its rows. Within this sample are 150,000 to 200,000 distinct CDR3 sequences, with approximately 15% of them counted one time only. Roughly 30% of the sample rests with the top ten. What the work shows at the level of the full study, not this receptor alone: Carriers of CMV infection plus the relevant HLA type were discriminated by the cumulative frequency of public TCR beta family members in the study cohort and in an independent 352-donor cohort. The ex vivo response was dominated by HLA-C-restricted CMV-specific TCR beta clonotypes, which also provided the single most frequent clonotype in two of eight donors.

The CDR3 runs 13 residues from the cysteine to the phenylalanine. CDR3 DNA is the only sequence kept; it has 39 bases, read in frame from the first base. V lost 2 bases and J lost 10 bases; the stretch between them is 14 bases long. CDR1 KGHSH and CDR2 LQKENI were looked up in the germline V gene. This clonotype was recorded many times. The antigen it recognizes is unknown. Base quality data are lacking; no much larger clone is found one base away. The sample comprised PBMCs. The source of this sequence is a human donor in good health (CMV status not recorded). Some clones in this sample may be carry-over from other donors' samples. The sequence links TRBV18 to TRBJ1-1; the D gene is possibly TRBD1, with 6 bases matching. The DNA sequence is as follows: TGTGCCAGCTCACCAATGCAACAGGGACCAGCTTTCTTT. Its coded protein is CASSPMQQGPAFF.